The 18 T cell receptor beta chains reported below all come from one sample, sequenced in a study of blood T cell repertoires in COVID-19. Using immunoSEQ multiplex PCR, the repertoire was profiled, and TCRdb retains in-frame clones only, with some absent. Among under 200,000 clones listed, around nine tenths were seen once. Sequencing was done on a sample of peripheral blood. Receptor source: a man aged 35 to 55 with active or convalescent COVID-19.

The chain uses TRBV6-4 and TRBJ2-3; TRBD1 matches at 8 bases. Germline CDR1 and CDR2: MRHNA and SNTAGT. The CDR3 is made up of 16 amino acids. After removal of 3 bases from V and 0 bases from J, the junction contained 5 bases not matched to a gene. The DNA of the CDR3 is TGTGCCAGCAGTGATTCGTGGACAGGGAGCACAGATACGCAGTATTTT. Protein: CASSDSWTGSTDTQYF.

V usage is TRBV27 and J usage is TRBJ1-1; D is unclear. The germline V gene encodes CDR1 MNHEY and CDR2 SMNVEV (reference sequence). Trimming cost V 8 bases and J 3 bases, with 13 bases left between them. This CDR3 is built from 13 residues. CDR3 amino acids: CASHAREDTEAFF. The CDR3 DNA sequence: TGTGCCAGCCACGCGCGGGAGGACACTGAAGCTTTCTTT.

The chain combines TRBV5-1 with TRBJ2-7; no clear D. The germline V gene encodes CDR1 SGHRS and CDR2 YFSETQ. V lost 1 base, J lost 3 bases, and 5 bases lay in between. This CDR3 is built from 12 residues. As DNA, the CDR3 is TGCGCCAGCAGCTTGACTAACTACGAGCAGTACTTC. Protein product: CASSLTNYEQYF.

There are a few counts of this clone. The chain is built from TRBV29-1 and TRBJ1-2; D is perhaps TRBD1 (5 bases). The CDR3 consists of 13 residues. The germline V gene has CDR1 SQVTM and CDR2 ANQGSEA. Trimming removed 6 bases from V and 7 bases from J, with 18 bases in between. The CDR3, as DNA: TGCAGCGTCGTTCCCCCAGGGAATCGTGGCTACACCTTC. This sequence encodes CSVVPPGNRGYTF.

CDR3 sequence: CASSTWTGGNTEAFF. CDR3 DNA sequence: TGTGCCAGCAGCACCTGGACGGGAGGAAACACTGAAGCTTTCTTT. The chain carries TRBV5-4 and TRBJ1-1, with D hard to call. This CDR3 spans 15 amino acids. The germline V gene encodes CDR1 SGHNT and CDR2 YYREEE (reference sequence). Trimming pared 4 bases from V and 2 bases from J, leaving 15 bases between.

This chain links TRBV5-6 with TRBJ1-1; the D is unclear. V lost 4 bases to trimming and J lost 6 bases, with 19 bases between them. The CDR3 length is 15 residues. CDR1 and CDR2 from the germline V gene are SGHDT and YYEEEE. CDR3 DNA: TGTGCCAGCAGCCAAAGGAGTTTCTCGGCTGCTGAAGCTTTCTTT. Amino acid sequence: CASSQRSFSAAEAFF.

V usage is TRBV6-1 and J usage is TRBJ1-2; TRBD1 matches at 9 bases. The CDR3 covers 15 residues. Germline V CDR1 and CDR2: MNHNS, SASEGT. The V segment lost 0 bases and the J segment 5 bases; nucleotides outside the gene matches: 4. The CDR3 loop is CASSEAGQGIYGYTF. The CDR3 DNA follows: TGTGCCAGCAGTGAAGCGGGACAGGGAATATATGGCTACACCTTC.

The CDR3 is CASSSRTGDIAEQYF. In DNA form, the CDR3 reads TGCGCCAGCAGCTCCAGGACAGGGGATATTGCCGAGCAGTACTTC. The rearrangement uses TRBV5-1 and TRBJ2-7, with 9 bases aligning to TRBD1. V shed 3 bases, J shed 6 bases, and the junction held 10 bases outside the gene matches. CDR3 length: 15 amino acids. In germline, CDR1 is SGHRS, CDR2 YFSETQ. Drawing the rest from reference TRBV5-1 and TRBJ2-7, the complete variable domain is KAGVTQTPRYLIKTRGQQVTLSCSPISGHRSVSWYQQTPGQGLQFLFEYFSETQRNKGNFPGRFSGRQFSNSRSEMNVSTLELGDSALYLCASSSRTGDIAEQYFGPGTRLTVT.

The chain carries TRBV10-3 and TRBJ1-3; perhaps TRBD1 as D (6 bases). This CDR3 is 15 amino acids long. Germline CDR1 is ENHRY and CDR2 is SYGVKD. V shed 10 bases and J shed 1 base, with 17 bases lying between them. CDR3 nucleotide sequence: TGTGCCACAGTGGAATTTACAGGGTCTGGAAACACCATATATTTT. Residues: CATVEFTGSGNTIYF.

The rearrangement uses TRBV19 and TRBJ1-2, with D tentatively TRBD1 (5 bases). Germline CDR1 LNHDA, CDR2 SQIVND (reference sequence). This CDR3 is built from 15 residues. The V end was cut by 3 bases, the J end by 1 base, with 12 bases between. The CDR3 DNA follows: TGTGCCAGTAGTATTCTAGGCAGGGATAACTATGGCTACACCTTC. It yields the protein CASSILGRDNYGYTF.

This sequence joins TRBV18 and TRBJ2-1; TRBD2 matches at 8 bases. This CDR3 comprises 15 residues. The germline V gene encodes CDR1 KGHSH and CDR2 LQKENI. The V segment lost 0 bases and the J segment 6 bases; nucleotides outside the gene matches: 4. The CDR3 reads CASSPPAGVLNEQFF. CDR3 nucleotides: TGTGCCAGCTCACCACCAGCGGGAGTCCTCAATGAGCAGTTCTTC.

This clone came up once. This sample includes further DNA sequences coding for the same CDR3. The rearrangement uses TRBV27 and TRBJ1-3; tentatively, D is TRBD1 (5 bases). Germline loops: CDR1 MNHEY, CDR2 SMNVEV (reference sequence). The CDR3 is made up of 15 amino acids. V dropped 3 bases and J dropped 4 bases, with 13 bases sitting between them. Written as DNA, the CDR3 is TGTGCCAGCAGTTTTAGGGGAGGGTCAGGAAACACCATATATTTT. It is translated as CASSFRGGSGNTIYF.

The genes are TRBV15 and TRBJ1-2, with 11 bases lining up with TRBD1. The CDR3 has 15 amino acids. Per the germline V gene, CDR1 is LNHNV and CDR2 is YYDKDF (reference sequence). The V and J ends lost 6 bases and 8 bases, in that order; junction bases with no gene match: 11. For the CDR3, the DNA is TGTGCCACCAGACCGGGGACAGGGGGAGCGTGGGGCTACACCTTC. The encoded protein is CATRPGTGGAWGYTF.

The chain employs TRBV11-2 and TRBJ2-3, with D possibly TRBD1 on 5 matching bases. The CDR3 sequence is 16 residues long. Germline loops: CDR1 SGHAT, CDR2 FQNNGV. V was shortened by 0 bases and J by 1 base, with 11 bases between the two germline ends. The CDR3 here is CASSLDRTWGTDTQYF. CDR3 nucleotides: TGTGCCAGCAGCTTAGATCGGACATGGGGCACAGATACGCAGTATTTT. Using reference TRBV11-2 and TRBJ2-3 for the parts outside the CDR3, the full variable domain is EAGVAQSPRYKIIEKRQSVAFWCNPISGHATLYWYQQILGQGPKLLIQFQNNGVVDDSQLPKDRFSAERLKGVDSTLKIQPAKLEDSAVYLCASSLDRTWGTDTQYFGPGTRLTVL.

V is TRBV5-4 and J is TRBJ2-1; 9 bases fit TRBD1. The CDR3 is 15 amino acids. V lost 3 bases, J lost 7 bases, and 8 bases stayed unmatched. Germline lookup yields CDR1 SGHNT and CDR2 YYREEE (reference sequence). This chain's CDR3 is CASSSKGQGLNEQFF. In nucleotides, the CDR3 is TGTGCCAGCAGCTCGAAGGGACAGGGTCTAAATGAGCAGTTCTTC.

The chain links TRBV2 to TRBJ1-2, with 7 bases matching TRBD1. The CDR3 loop spans 10 amino acids. From germline, CDR1 is SNHLY and CDR2 FYNNEI. Trimming removed 11 bases from V and 5 bases from J; junction bases left unmatched: 2. As DNA, the CDR3 is TGTGCCTCAGGGGGGTATGGCTACACCTTC. Its protein is CASGGYGYTF.

The chain employs TRBV6-1 and TRBJ2-7; TRBD1 is a possible D gene (6 bases). Trimming stripped 2 bases from V and 3 bases from J, with 14 bases between. The V gene's germline CDR1 is MNHNS and CDR2 SASEGT. CDR3 size: 15 residues. CDR3 nucleotides: TGTGCCAGCAGTGAACCCCAGGCAGGGGTCTACGAGCAGTACTTC. As protein: CASSEPQAGVYEQYF.

This clone was seen only once. This sequence joins TRBV19 and TRBJ2-2; 8 nucleotides match TRBD1. Germline V CDR1 and CDR2: LNHDA, SQIVND (reference sequence). V trimming: 9 bases; J trimming: 2 bases; junction bases outside the gene matches: 8. The CDR3 runs to 15 residues. The CDR3: CASNTGTGNTGELFF. In DNA, the CDR3 is TGTGCCAGCAATACCGGGACAGGAAACACCGGGGAGCTGTTTTTT.